The 8 T cell receptor beta chains listed next were all sequenced from one sample in a study of T cell responses to AZD1222 COVID-19 vaccine. Here immunoSEQ multiplex PCR was the method, and the copy in TCRdb shows in-frame clones only, minus some. The sample yields around 190,000 clones, about 89% seen once. Sequences were derived from peripheral blood, sampled 28 days after the second AZD1222 dose. Receptors originate from an adult who received the AZD1222 COVID-19 vaccine.

V and J are TRBV18 and TRBJ1-6; 7 bases match TRBD1. Germline CDR1 reads KGHSH; CDR2 reads LQKENI. Trimming at V came to 1 base and at J to 9 bases, leaving 9 bases not matched to a gene. This CDR3 is built from 16 residues. CDR3 residues: CASSPRGTELASPLHF. CDR3 nucleotide sequence: TGTGCCAGCTCACCACGGGGGACAGAGCTTGCTTCACCCCTCCACTTT.

This sequence joins TRBV18 and TRBJ2-3, with D tentatively TRBD1 (7 bases). Trimming pared 3 bases from V and 6 bases from J, leaving 16 bases between. The CDR3 covers 15 residues. CDR1 is KGHSH, CDR2 LQKENI, per germline. The CDR3 DNA follows: TGTGCCAGCTCACCTGCGGGGACAGTTTGGGATACGCAGTATTTT. Protein product: CASSPAGTVWDTQYF.

This clone was counted between two and nine times. The chain employs TRBV29-1 and TRBJ1-2, with a weak D call TRBD1 (5 bases). Germline V gene sequence: CDR1 SQVTM, CDR2 ANQGSEA. This CDR3 has 15 amino acids. V was shortened by 0 bases and J by 0 bases, with 11 bases between the two germline ends. In nucleotides, the CDR3 is TGCAGCGTTGAAGATCTTCCAGGGACTAACTATGGCTACACCTTC. This codes for CSVEDLPGTNYGYTF. Using reference TRBV29-1 and TRBJ1-2 for the parts outside the CDR3, the full variable domain is SAVISQKPSRDICQRGTSLTIQCQVDSQVTMMFWYRQQPGQSLTLIATANQGSEATYESGFVIDKFPISRPNLTFSTLTVSNMSPEDSSIYLCSVEDLPGTNYGYTFGSGTRLTVV.

This chain uses TRBV7-9 with TRBJ1-5, with 7 bases that match TRBD1. The CDR3 contains 15 residues. Unmatched junction bases numbered 10, after V lost 4 bases and J lost 7 bases. Germline V gene data show CDR1 as SEHNR and CDR2 as FQNEAQ (reference sequence). CDR3: CASSSTTGFRQPQHF. The CDR3, as DNA: TGTGCCAGCAGCTCAACGACAGGGTTCCGGCAGCCCCAGCATTTT.

The chain carries TRBV27 and TRBJ1-2; D gene uncertain. V was cut by 2 bases and J by 0 bases, with 7 bases left in between. Germline V lookup: CDR1 MNHEY, CDR2 SMNVEV (reference sequence). The CDR3 length is 14 residues. CDR3 coding DNA: TGTGCCAGCAGTTTACTTGGGACTAACTATGGCTACACCTTC. It codes for CASSLLGTNYGYTF.

The chain has TRBV30 and TRBJ1-3; tentative D call: TRBD1 (5 bases). The CDR3 sequence is 15 residues long. Trimming left V 7 bases short and J 0 bases short, with 16 bases between. Germline loops: CDR1 GTSNPN, CDR2 SVGIG (reference sequence). The CDR3 sequence is CASTGTLASGNTIYF. CDR3 nucleotide sequence: TGTGCCTCAACAGGAACCCTCGCCTCTGGAAACACCATATATTTT.

The chain has TRBV3-1 (or the pseudogene TRBV3-2) and TRBJ2-7; TRBD1 is a possible D gene (6 bases). This CDR3 region has 13 residues. Trimming shortened V by 4 bases and J by 3 bases, and 10 bases separated the two germline ends. CDR1 and CDR2 from the germline V gene are LGHDT and YNNKEL (reference sequence). The CDR3 protein is CASSRTVLYEQYF. The CDR3 nucleotides are TGTGCCAGCAGCCGGACAGTTCTCTACGAGCAGTACTTC.

The J gene is TRBJ1-1, the V gene TRBV29-1; D is uncertain. The germline V gene has CDR1 SQVTM and CDR2 ANQGSEA. This CDR3 has 13 amino acids. Between the trimmed V and J ends, which lost 2 bases and 5 bases, there was a span of 12 bases. CDR3 in DNA: TGCAGCGTTGAAACATTAGCCCTAACTGAAGCTTTCTTT. It specifies CSVETLALTEAFF.